The 18 T cell receptor beta chains presented below share a single source sample, sequenced in a study of blood T cell repertoires in COVID-19. Method: immunoSEQ multiplex PCR; TCRdb's copy keeps in-frame clones and lacks some. Of some 45,000 clones in the sample, roughly 82% are singletons; the top ten hold about 14%. The source material was peripheral blood. The receptors were gathered from a human donor in a cohort sampled during active COVID-19.

This chain connects TRBV20-1 to TRBJ1-1, with D unresolved. The CDR3 spans 11 residues. CDR1 is DFQATT and CDR2 is SNEGSKA in the germline V gene (reference sequence). V lost 7 bases to trimming and J lost 1 base, with 7 bases between them. The CDR3 protein is CSVYPNTEAFF. The CDR3 DNA reads as TGCAGTGTCTATCCGAACACTGAAGCTTTCTTT.

The J gene is TRBJ2-3, the V gene TRBV7-3; 14 nucleotides align to TRBD2. Looked up from germline, CDR1 is SGHTA and CDR2 is FQGTGA. Germline trimming cut 5 bases from V and 3 bases from J; bases unmatched to any gene: 4. The CDR3 loop spans 16 amino acids. Here the CDR3 reads CASSPRLAGGTDTQYF. In DNA, the CDR3 is TGTGCCAGCAGCCCCAGACTAGCGGGAGGGACAGATACGCAGTATTTT.

DNA of the CDR3: TGTGCCAGCAGCTTAGGCGGGAAAAGGTCCTACAATGAGCAGTTCTTC. Residues: CASSLGGKRSYNEQFF. The V call is TRBV13, the J call TRBJ2-1; D is possibly TRBD2 (5 bases). CDR3 length: 16 residues. Germline V CDR1 and CDR2: PRHDT, FYEKMQ (reference sequence). V was clipped by 0 bases and J by 1 base, with 10 bases between them.

V is TRBV6-2 or TRBV6-3 and J is TRBJ2-7, with TRBD2 matching 7 bases. Germline trimming cut 1 base from V and 0 bases from J; bases unmatched to any gene: 6. The CDR3 consists of 16 residues. Germline V CDR1 and CDR2: MNHEY, SVGEGT. CDR3 in amino acids: CASSYWGGSGSYEQYF. The CDR3 nucleotides are TGTGCCAGCAGTTACTGGGGCGGGAGTGGCTCCTACGAGCAGTACTTC.

CDR3 in amino acids: CASSQDRGSSGDTQYF. CDR3 DNA: TGCGCCAGCAGCCAAGACCGCGGGAGCTCGGGAGATACGCAGTATTTT. This chain links TRBV4-1 with TRBJ2-3; TRBD2 agrees at 7 bases. After removal of 0 bases from V and 5 bases from J, the junction contained 8 bases not matched to a gene. The CDR3 is 16 residues long. The germline V gene encodes CDR1 MGHRA and CDR2 YSYEKL.

V usage is TRBV7-9 and J usage is TRBJ2-7, with a tentative D call TRBD2 (7 bases). Trimming pared 6 bases from V and 2 bases from J, leaving 17 bases between. CDR1 SEHNR and CDR2 FQNEAQ come from the germline V gene (reference sequence). This CDR3 spans 15 amino acids. CDR3 sequence: CASSPLGGAAYEQYF. The CDR3 DNA follows: TGTGCCAGCAGTCCCCTTGGGGGGGCTGCCTACGAGCAGTACTTC.

V is TRBV29-1 and J is TRBJ2-7, with TRBD1 matching 7 bases. CDR3 length: 13 amino acids. The ends lost 4 bases at V and 2 bases at J; junction bases unmatched: 5. Per the germline V gene, CDR1 is SQVTM and CDR2 is ANQGSEA. The CDR3 spells CSVAGTDAYEQYF. The DNA of the CDR3 is TGCAGCGTTGCCGGGACAGATGCCTACGAGCAGTACTTC.

The chain carries TRBV19 and TRBJ2-1; a weak D match, TRBD1 (5 bases). CDR3 length equals 14 residues. Trimming removed 4 bases at V and 4 bases at J, with 11 bases between. Germline V lookup: CDR1 LNHDA, CDR2 SQIVND (reference sequence). As DNA, the CDR3 is TGTGCCAGTAGTAATAACCAGGGTTACAATGAGCAGTTCTTC. Protein product: CASSNNQGYNEQFF.

The rearrangement uses TRBV19 and TRBJ1-3; D is undetermined. V was trimmed by 8 bases and J by 1 base, leaving 9 bases between them. From germline, CDR1 is LNHDA and CDR2 SQIVND (reference sequence). There are 13 residues in the CDR3. In DNA form, the CDR3 reads TGTGCCAGTTCGAGAGTTTCTGGAAACACCATATATTTT. This translates into CASSRVSGNTIYF.

The chain links TRBV11-2 to TRBJ2-3; 7 nucleotides match TRBD1. This CDR3 has 15 amino acids. Germline V CDR1 and CDR2: SGHAT, FQNNGV. V lost 7 bases and J lost 2; bases outside the gene matches: 9. The CDR3 DNA is TGTGCCAGCACCCTAGACAGGGCTGTCACAGATACGCAGTATTTT. Translating it yields CASTLDRAVTDTQYF.

V gene TRBV5-6 combines with J gene TRBJ1-4, with 7 nucleotides matching TRBD1. Germline CDR1 SGHDT, CDR2 YYEEEE. Trimming took 5 bases from V and 8 from J; bases not matched to a gene: 6. The CDR3 has 13 amino acids. The CDR3 DNA sequence: TGTGCCAGCAGACAGGGGATCCGGGAAAAACTGTTTTTT. Its translation is CASRQGIREKLFF. Full variable domain (outside the CDR3, taken from reference TRBV5-6 and TRBJ1-4): DAGVTQSPTHLIKTRGQQVTLRCSPKSGHDTVSWYQQALGQGPQFIFQYYEEEERQRGNFPDRFSGHQFPNYSSELNVNALLLGDSALYLCASRQGIREKLFFGSGTQLSVL.

The chain recombines TRBV11-2 with TRBJ2-3, with 8 positions matching TRBD2. Germline V gene lookup returns CDR1 SGHAT and CDR2 FQNNGV. V trimming: 1 base; J trimming: 5 bases; junction bases outside the gene matches: 8. This CDR3 is 16 amino acids long. CDR3 DNA sequence: TGTGCCAGCAGCTTAGGGTTTCGGGCGGGAGGAGATACGCAGTATTTT. Its translation: CASSLGFRAGGDTQYF.

In its sample, this clone was seen once. V is TRBV9 and J is TRBJ1-2; D call uncertain. The germline V gene has CDR1 SGDLS and CDR2 YYNGEE. V was pared by 10 bases and J by 1 base, with 11 bases between. This CDR3 spans 12 amino acids. This CDR3 is CASSALNYGYTF. The CDR3 DNA follows: TGTGCCTCCAGCGCCCTTAACTATGGCTACACCTTC.

The rearrangement uses TRBV9 and TRBJ1-6, with a possible D match to TRBD1 (5 bases). This CDR3 has 15 amino acids. Germline V gene lookup returns CDR1 SGDLS and CDR2 YYNGEE. V lost 4 bases and J 6 bases, leaving 14 bases between the germline ends. The CDR3 protein is CASSPGQGGNSPLHF. The CDR3 DNA is TGTGCCAGCAGCCCGGGGCAGGGAGGTAATTCACCCCTCCACTTT.

The DNA for the CDR3 is TGTGCCAGCAGCTCGCTTAGCGGATTCACAGATACGCAGTATTTT. It encodes CASSSLSGFTDTQYF. The V and J genes are TRBV11-3 and TRBJ2-3; D is perhaps TRBD2 (6 bases). V was trimmed by 4 bases and J by 2 bases, leaving 13 bases between them. Germline lookup yields CDR1 SGHNT and CDR2 YENEEA. The CDR3 loop spans 15 amino acids. Full variable domain (remainder filled in from reference TRBV11-3 and TRBJ2-3): EAGVVQSPRYKIIEKKQPVAFWCNPISGHNTLYWYLQNLGQGPELLIRYENEEAVDDSQLPKDRFSAERLKGVDSTLKIQPAELGDSAVYLCASSSLSGFTDTQYFGPGTRLTVL.

V gene TRBV2 combines with J gene TRBJ1-2, with TRBD1 matching over 9 bases. CDR1 and CDR2 from the germline V gene are SNHLY and FYNNEI. V shed 5 bases and J 2 bases; nucleotides not matched to a gene: 6. The CDR3 is 15 amino acids. The CDR3 protein is CASSRDRASNYGYTF. CDR3 coding DNA: TGTGCCAGCAGTCGGGACAGGGCTTCCAACTATGGCTACACCTTC. Full variable domain (remainder filled in from reference TRBV2 and TRBJ1-2): EPEVTQTPSHQVTQMGQEVILRCVPISNHLYFYWYRQILGQKVEFLVSFYNNEISEKSEIFDDQFSVERPDGSNFTLKIRSTKLEDSAMYFCASSRDRASNYGYTFGSGTRLTVV.

V is TRBV19 and J is TRBJ1-5, with D perhaps matching TRBD1 (5 bases). This CDR3 is 14 amino acids long. V lost 5 bases and J 7 bases, leaving 15 bases between the germline ends. Germline loops: CDR1 LNHDA, CDR2 SQIVND (reference sequence). This CDR3 reads CASSEQVWGQPQHF. The CDR3 nucleotides are TGTGCCAGTAGTGAGCAGGTTTGGGGCCAGCCCCAGCATTTT.

V gene TRBV5-1 combines with J gene TRBJ2-3; no clear D. The CDR3 totals 14 residues. V lost 3 bases, J lost 2 bases, and 10 bases lay in between. Germline V gene sequence: CDR1 SGHRS, CDR2 YFSETQ. CDR3 sequence reads: CASSWAAHTDTQYF. The CDR3 DNA is TGCGCCAGCAGCTGGGCCGCGCACACAGATACGCAGTATTTT.